The TCR beta chain under discussion was sequenced for a study of beta chain features in type 1 diabetes. Of the isolated RNA, all was reverse transcribed, and so the sequenced material was expressed TCRB transcripts. Libraries were prepared by immunoSEQ multiplex PCR; TCRdb keeps only in-frame clonotypes and omits some of them. The table lists 300,000 to 450,000 clones, around 10% of them singletons. The authors took one heparinised blood draw, averaging approximately 110 mL, from each donor. Study-wide results and limits: Shortening of TCRB CDR3s, moderate but significant, appeared in all four CD4+ subsets of Type 1 diabetes patients. TCRB rearrangement may or may not be influenced by HLA type; here this remained unresolved. Sequencing the cDNA could make cells with high TCR expression show up more than they should.

Germline loops: CDR1 SGDLS, CDR2 YYNGEE. This CDR3 has 14 amino acids. V dropped 5 bases and J dropped 4 bases, with 13 bases sitting between them. About this clone itself: The antigen remains undetermined.

Sequenced material: central memory CD4+ T cells from blood. The clonotype comes from a man aged 30 to 45 with type 1 diabetes. The V and J genes are TRBV9 and TRBJ1-5; D is perhaps TRBD1 (6 bases). CDR3 residues: CASSGGRGNQPQHF. The CDR3 DNA follows: TGTGCCAGCAGTGGGGGGCGTGGGAATCAGCCCCAGCATTTT.